This record concerns one T cell receptor (beta chain) sequence. Its matching antigen is unknown. Other nucleotide sequences from this sample produce the same CDR3. The sample belongs to a study of graft-versus-host responses after intestinal transplantation. Some clones are missing from TCRdb's copy, which holds only in-frame ones; the method was immunoSEQ multiplex PCR. Altogether about 90,000 clones are present, roughly 92% being singletons, with the ten largest covering approximately 0.3%. Germline V gene data show CDR1 as SGHTA and CDR2 as FQGNSA. Between the trimmed V and J ends, which lost 2 bases and 5 bases, there was a span of 12 bases. This CDR3 is built from 14 residues.

The sequence derives from a human donor who received an intestinal transplant. Sequences were derived from unstimulated CD4+ T cells sorted from spleen or lymph node cells, sampled before intestinal transplant. V and J are TRBV7-2 and TRBJ1-1, with D perhaps matching TRBD1 (6 bases). The CDR3 sequence: CASSLQGLGTEAFF. The CDR3 DNA reads TGTGCCAGCAGCTTACAGGGGCTAGGAACTGAAGCTTTCTTT.